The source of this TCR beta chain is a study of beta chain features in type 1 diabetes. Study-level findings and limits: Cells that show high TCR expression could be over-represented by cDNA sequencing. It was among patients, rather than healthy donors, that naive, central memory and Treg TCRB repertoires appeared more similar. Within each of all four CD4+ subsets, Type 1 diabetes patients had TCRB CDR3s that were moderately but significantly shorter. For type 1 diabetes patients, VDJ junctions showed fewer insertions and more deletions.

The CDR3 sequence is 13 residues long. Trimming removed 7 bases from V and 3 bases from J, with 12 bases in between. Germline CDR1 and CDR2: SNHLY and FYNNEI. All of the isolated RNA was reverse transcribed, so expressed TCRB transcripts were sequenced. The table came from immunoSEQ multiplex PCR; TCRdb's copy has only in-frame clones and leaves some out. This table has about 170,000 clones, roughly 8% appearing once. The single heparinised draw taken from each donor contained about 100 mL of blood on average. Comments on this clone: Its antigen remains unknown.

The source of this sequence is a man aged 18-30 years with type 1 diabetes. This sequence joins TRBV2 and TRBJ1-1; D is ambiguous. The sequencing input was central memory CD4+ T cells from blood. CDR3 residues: CASNREADTEAFF. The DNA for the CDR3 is TGTGCCAGCAACCGGGAGGCTGACACTGAAGCTTTCTTT.